Below, 20 T cell receptor beta chains from the same sample are listed, as sequenced in a study of shared clonotypes between healthy human individuals. Sequencing used immunoSEQ multiplex PCR; TCRdb keeps in-frame clones, though not all of them. This table has around 990,000 clones, 70% to 85% appearing once. Sequencing was performed on memory CD4+ T cells from PBMCs. Subset indicated: CD45RA-negative fraction. The source of these receptors is a man aged 18 to 35 in good health. Some clones in this sample may be carry-over from other donors' samples.

This clone was observed once. V usage is TRBV10-1 and J usage is TRBJ1-2; 9 nucleotides align to TRBD1. V shed 6 bases, J shed 9 bases, and the junction held 5 bases outside the gene matches. The CDR3 is 12 amino acids. Germline V gene data show CDR1 as WNHNN and CDR2 as SYGVQD (reference sequence). The chain's CDR3 is CASRNRGPCYTF. The CDR3 region has the DNA TGCGCCAGCAGAAACAGGGGGCCCTGCTACACCTTC.

CDR3 sequence: CASSPLAGGGGTDTQYF. The CDR3 DNA is TGTGCCAGCAGCCCATTAGCGGGAGGGGGCGGCACAGATACGCAGTATTTT. The chain recombines TRBV7-2 with TRBJ2-3, with 11 bases identical to TRBD2. From germline, CDR1 is SGHTA and CDR2 FQGNSA. The CDR3 runs 17 residues. Trimming took 5 bases from V and 1 from J; bases not matched to a gene: 8.

V and J are TRBV2 and TRBJ1-2; 9 positions agree with TRBD1. Germline lookup yields CDR1 SNHLY and CDR2 FYNNEI. Unmatched junction bases numbered 9, after V lost 3 bases and J lost 7 bases. The CDR3 loop spans 15 amino acids. The CDR3 nucleotides read TGTGCCAGCAGTGAGGGACAGGGAATCGGACGTGGCTACACCTTC. Its protein is CASSEGQGIGRGYTF.

The chain combines TRBV5-1 with TRBJ2-5; 10 nucleotides match TRBD1. The germline gives CDR1 SGHRS, CDR2 YFSETQ. This CDR3 is built from 16 residues. J was trimmed by 4 bases and V by 0 bases; bases with no gene match: 6. CDR3 amino acids: CASSLAPTGGAETQYF. CDR3 bases: TGCGCCAGCAGCTTGGCCCCGACAGGGGGCGCAGAGACCCAGTACTTC.

The chain links TRBV6-6 to TRBJ1-5; TRBD1 is a possible D gene (5 bases). Germline V gene data show CDR1 as MNHNY and CDR2 as SVGAGI (reference sequence). Trimming cost V 6 bases and J 5 bases, with 17 bases left between them. There are 15 residues in the CDR3. This chain's CDR3 is CASSGRGTGHQPQHF. The CDR3 DNA reads TGTGCCAGCAGCGGGCGAGGGACGGGGCATCAGCCCCAGCATTTT.

The chain has TRBV5-4 and TRBJ2-1, with 8 bases lining up with TRBD2. The CDR3 is 15 residues long. Germline V gives CDR1 SGHNT, CDR2 YYREEE (reference sequence). J lost 0 bases, V lost 4 bases, and 3 bases had no gene match. In DNA, the CDR3 is TGTGCCAGCAGCGTTAGCGGGGACTCCTACAATGAGCAGTTCTTC. Amino acids: CASSVSGDSYNEQFF.

Comment on this clone: A clone one base away is much larger, so this may be a read error. J is TRBJ2-7 and V is TRBV2; 7 bases map to TRBD2. Germline V gives CDR1 SNHLY, CDR2 FYNNEI. The CDR3 has 16 residues. V dropped 0 bases and J dropped 7; count of bases not matched to a gene: 12. The CDR3 spells CASSEAGLEGAGEQYF. The CDR3 DNA reads as TGTGCCAGCAGTGAAGCCGGACTAGAGGGAGCGGGAGAGCAGTACTTC.

Details on this clone: It may be a read error: a sequence one base away is much more abundant. Other DNA sequences in the sample encode the same CDR3. This chain links TRBV6-5 with TRBJ1-1, with 7 bases matching TRBD1. CDR1 is MNHEY, CDR2 SVGAGI, per germline. The CDR3 covers 13 residues. CDR3 DNA: TGTGCCAGCAGTGGAGGGACAGTCACTGAAGCCTTCTTT. Its protein product is CASSGGTVTEAFF.

The CDR3 region has the DNA TGTGCCAGCAGCGTAGGGGAGCGGAATTCCTGGTCTGGGGCCAACGTCCTGACTTTC. Its translation: CASSVGERNSWSGANVLTF. The V call is TRBV9, the J call TRBJ2-6; weak D call: TRBD2 (5 bases). The germline V gene encodes CDR1 SGDLS and CDR2 YYNGEE. The V end was cut by 0 bases, the J end by 1 base, with 17 bases between. There are 19 residues in the CDR3.

J is TRBJ2-2 and V is TRBV28; 10 nucleotides align to TRBD2. Trimming removed 1 base from V and 0 bases from J; junction bases left unmatched: 8. The CDR3 runs 19 residues. Germline CDR1 is MDHEN and CDR2 is SYDVKM. CDR3 loop: CASSLFGLAGVTNTGELFF. The CDR3 DNA follows: TGTGCCAGCAGTTTATTTGGTCTAGCGGGAGTGACGAACACCGGGGAGCTGTTTTTT.

This clone was observed many times. The V and J genes are TRBV19 and TRBJ1-1; D is possibly TRBD1 (5 bases). Germline-derived CDR1 and CDR2 are LNHDA and SQIVND (reference sequence). V lost 9 bases and J 3 bases, leaving 14 bases between the germline ends. The CDR3 has 13 residues. CDR3 protein: CASMGTADTEAFF. The CDR3, as DNA: TGTGCCAGCATGGGGACGGCGGACACTGAAGCTTTCTTT.

The chain carries TRBV27 and TRBJ2-1, with 12 positions matching TRBD2. V was clipped by 2 bases and J by 9 bases; unmatched bases: 5. The germline CDR1 and CDR2 sequences are MNHEY and SMNVEV (reference sequence). This CDR3 region has 15 residues. DNA of the CDR3: TGTGCCAGCAGTTTAGGACTAGCGGGAACGTTTGAGCAGTTCTTC. The encoded protein is CASSLGLAGTFEQFF.

The V and J genes are TRBV5-6 and TRBJ1-1, with 9 bases matching TRBD1. The CDR3 loop spans 15 amino acids. Germline lookup yields CDR1 SGHDT and CDR2 YYEEEE. Trimming removed 0 bases from V and 10 bases from J; junction bases left unmatched: 10. Here the CDR3 reads CASSLGIFRGQGAFF. The CDR3 nucleotides read TGTGCCAGCAGCTTGGGAATATTTAGGGGACAGGGAGCTTTCTTT.

This clone was counted a single time. This chain uses TRBV9 with TRBJ1-3, with TRBD1 as a possible D gene (6 bases). The CDR3 is 17 residues long. CDR1 is SGDLS, CDR2 YYNGEE, per germline. Trimming took 2 bases from V and 0 from J, leaving 15 bases between them. In nucleotides, the CDR3 is TGTGCCAGCAGCGTTACCGGACAGACATTCTCTGGAAACACCATATATTTT. Amino acid sequence: CASSVTGQTFSGNTIYF.

In its sample, this clone was seen once. The chain employs TRBV6-1 and TRBJ1-5; no firm D call. Germline lookup yields CDR1 MNHNS and CDR2 SASEGT. V was pared by 3 bases and J by 6 bases, with 9 bases between. CDR3 length: 13 residues. The CDR3 coding sequence is TGTGCCAGCAGTGATATGTGGGGTCAGCCCCAGCATTTT. This translates into CASSDMWGQPQHF.

Regarding this clone: Other DNA sequences from this sample encode an identical CDR3 as well. The chain carries TRBV11-3 and TRBJ2-3, with D perhaps TRBD1 (5 bases). Germline V gives CDR1 SGHNT, CDR2 YENEEA. Trimming took off 8 bases at V and 4 bases at J, with 10 bases between the two ends. This CDR3 spans 12 amino acids. This CDR3 reads CASSRAADTQYF. Written as DNA, the CDR3 is TGTGCCAGCTCCAGGGCTGCAGATACGCAGTATTTT.

V usage is TRBV7-3 and J usage is TRBJ2-5; 8 positions match TRBD2. Trimming removed 2 bases from V and 5 bases from J; junction bases left unmatched: 10. Germline lookup yields CDR1 SGHTA and CDR2 FQGTGA. This CDR3 has 16 residues. The chain's CDR3 is CASSLGTGTSLETQYF. DNA for the CDR3: TGTGCCAGCAGCTTAGGAACCGGGACTAGTCTTGAGACCCAGTACTTC.

This chain joins TRBV4-1 and TRBJ2-7, with 7 bases fitting TRBD2. The CDR3 is 16 amino acids. J was trimmed by 0 bases and V by 0 bases; bases with no gene match: 5. The V gene's germline CDR1 is MGHRA and CDR2 YSYEKL. The CDR3 region has the DNA TGCGCCAGCAGCCAAGAAGTCGGCGGGAGCTCCTACGAGCAGTACTTC. This translates into CASSQEVGGSSYEQYF.

V and J are TRBV6-6 and TRBJ2-7; 9 nucleotides align to TRBD2. This CDR3 region has 15 residues. The V and J ends lost 5 bases and 5 bases, in that order; junction bases with no gene match: 10. In germline, CDR1 is MNHNY, CDR2 SVGAGI (reference sequence). The CDR3 nucleotides are TGTGCCAGCAGTCCCCCTTTAGCGGGAGTCCACGAGCAGTACTTC. Protein sequence: CASSPPLAGVHEQYF.

The chain joins TRBV11-3 to TRBJ1-3, with 8 bases identical to TRBD1. After removal of 6 bases from V and 1 base from J, the junction contained 8 bases not matched to a gene. Germline CDR1 reads SGHNT; CDR2 reads YENEEA. The CDR3 extends over 16 amino acids. This chain's CDR3 is CASSSGQGRSGNTIYF. CDR3 in DNA: TGTGCCAGCAGTTCCGGACAGGGCCGATCTGGAAACACCATATATTTT.